In its sample, the clone carrying this TCR beta chain was seen many times. Previously described methods and listed TCR primers were used for bulk TCR libraries. Each CDR3 protein is one row after TCRdb ran MiXCR on the PCR reads. Of about 320,000 distinct CDR3 sequences in the sample, roughly 23% were seen once. The germline gives CDR1 ENHRY, CDR2 SYGVKD. V was clipped by 10 bases and J by 6 bases, with 16 bases between them. The CDR3 is 12 amino acids. The data originate from a study of molecular identifiers for immune sequencing clone quantification. This chain joins TRBV10-3 and TRBJ2-7; a possible D gene is TRBD1 (6 bases). Specimen: naive CD8+ T cells from blood, with Jurkat cell RNA spiked in. Indicated subset: FACS-sorted CD8+CD4-CCR7+CD45RA+ naive T cells. The TCR was taken from a human donor in good health. Some libraries in this study had Jurkat cell RNA spiked in. The CDR3 DNA reads TGTGCCACCCAGCCCGGGACACCCGAGCAGTACTTC. Protein sequence: CATQPGTPEQYF.